This TCR beta chain was found in a study of metastatic and nonmetastatic thyroid tumors. TCRdb reanalyzed the PCR reads with MiXCR. The sample lists under 45,000 clones, over 25% seen once, with nearly 10% in the top ten. This CDR3 region has 13 residues. V was pared by 2 bases and J by 2 bases, with 6 bases between. In germline, CDR1 is KGHSH, CDR2 LQKENI. Until they underwent thyroid surgery, no patient had received any treatment. This TCR derives from a male donor with papillary thyroid cancer or a benign thyroid nodule (not recorded which). Some clones in this sample may be carry-over from other donors' samples. V is TRBV18 and J is TRBJ1-2; unclear D gene. What was sequenced was blood. CDR3 DNA: TGTGCCAGCTCACCAGCGGGGAACTATGGCTACACCTTC. As protein: CASSPAGNYGYTF.